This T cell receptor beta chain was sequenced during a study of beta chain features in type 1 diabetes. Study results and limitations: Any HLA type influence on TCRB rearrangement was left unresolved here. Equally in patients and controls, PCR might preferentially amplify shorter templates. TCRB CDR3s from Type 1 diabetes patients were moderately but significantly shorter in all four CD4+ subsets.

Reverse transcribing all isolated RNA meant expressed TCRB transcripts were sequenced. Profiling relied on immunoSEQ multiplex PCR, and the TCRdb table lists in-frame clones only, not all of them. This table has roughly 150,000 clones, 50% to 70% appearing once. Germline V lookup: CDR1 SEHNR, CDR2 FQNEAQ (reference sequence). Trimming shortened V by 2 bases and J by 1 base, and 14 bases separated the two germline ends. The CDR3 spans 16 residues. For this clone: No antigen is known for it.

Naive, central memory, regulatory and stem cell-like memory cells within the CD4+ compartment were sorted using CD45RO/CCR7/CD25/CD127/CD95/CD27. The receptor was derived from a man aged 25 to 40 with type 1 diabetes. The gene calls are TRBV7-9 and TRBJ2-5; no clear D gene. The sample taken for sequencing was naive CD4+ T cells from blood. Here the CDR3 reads CASSLRLGSFQETQYF. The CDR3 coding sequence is TGTGCCAGCAGCTTACGGTTAGGATCCTTCCAAGAGACCCAGTACTTC.